The 27 T cell receptor beta chains reported below all come from one sample, sequenced in a study of blood T cell repertoires in COVID-19. Profiled with immunoSEQ multiplex PCR; TCRdb holds only in-frame clones, not every one. The profile shows about 400,000 clones, about 88% of them singletons. The sequenced material came from PBMCs or T cells enriched from blood (not recorded which). Source of these receptors: a woman aged 30 to 39 who had recovered from COVID-19.

The genes are TRBV27 and TRBJ1-2, with D tentatively TRBD1 (6 bases). The V gene lost 4 bases and the J gene lost 4 bases, with 13 bases spanning the gap. The CDR3 has 14 residues. The V gene's germline CDR1 is MNHEY and CDR2 SMNVEV (reference sequence). As DNA, the CDR3 is TGTGCCAGCAGTTCAGGAGGCAGGGGCTATGGCTACACCTTC. Protein sequence: CASSSGGRGYGYTF.

This clone turned up a few times. This chain uses TRBV2 with TRBJ1-2; TRBD1 is a possible D gene (6 bases). The CDR3 is 14 residues long. The germline gives CDR1 SNHLY, CDR2 FYNNEI. With 6 bases removed from V and 3 bases from J, the gap between germline ends came to 14 bases. CDR3 nucleotides: TGTGCCAGCAGCGAGGGACACGAGTACTATGGCTACACCTTC. It encodes CASSEGHEYYGYTF.

This clone was counted a few times. V gene TRBV7-8 combines with J gene TRBJ2-3, with 9 bases matching TRBD2. The ends lost 4 bases at V and 1 base at J; junction bases unmatched: 6. Germline values: CDR1 SGHVS, CDR2 FQNEAQ. This CDR3 has 16 amino acids. The CDR3 region has the DNA TGTGCCAGCAGCTCACCGCGGGGGGGGCGCACAGATACGCAGTATTTT. As protein: CASSSPRGGRTDTQYF.

This chain connects TRBV7-9 to TRBJ1-1, with 7 bases that match TRBD1. The length of the CDR3 is 15 residues. CDR1 is SEHNR and CDR2 is FQNEAQ in the germline V gene (reference sequence). Germline trimming cut 5 bases from V and 5 bases from J; bases unmatched to any gene: 11. The CDR3 reads CASSRPGQARTEAFF. The CDR3 DNA follows: TGTGCCAGCAGCCGACCAGGACAGGCGAGGACTGAAGCTTTCTTT.

The V and J genes are TRBV7-9 and TRBJ2-5; no reliable D call. Trimming took 5 bases from V and 1 from J, leaving 8 bases between them. The germline gives CDR1 SEHNR, CDR2 FQNEAQ (reference sequence). This CDR3 contains 13 residues. This CDR3 reads CASSPLAQETQYF. CDR3 nucleotides: TGTGCCAGCAGCCCTTTGGCCCAAGAGACCCAGTACTTC.

This chain connects TRBV12-3 or TRBV12-4 to TRBJ1-2; no clear D. Trimming took off 3 bases at V and 4 bases at J, with 9 bases between the two ends. The CDR3 sequence is 13 residues long. The CDR3: CASSFESPYGYTF. Here the CDR3 DNA reads TGTGCCAGCAGTTTCGAGAGTCCCTATGGCTACACCTTC.

The rearrangement uses TRBV5-1 and TRBJ2-5; D remains ambiguous. V lost 2 bases to trimming and J lost 2 bases, with 7 bases between them. The CDR3 is 13 residues long. Germline assignment: CDR1 SGHRS and CDR2 YFSETQ. CDR3 sequence reads: CASSFGWQETQYF. The CDR3 bases are TGCGCCAGCAGCTTCGGGTGGCAAGAGACCCAGTACTTC. Variable domain in full (rest from reference TRBV5-1 and TRBJ2-5): KAGVTQTPRYLIKTRGQQVTLSCSPISGHRSVSWYQQTPGQGLQFLFEYFSETQRNKGNFPGRFSGRQFSNSRSEMNVSTLELGDSALYLCASSFGWQETQYFGPGTRLLVL.

V is TRBV2 and J is TRBJ1-5; TRBD1 aligns across 8 bases. Germline values: CDR1 SNHLY, CDR2 FYNNEI. Unmatched junction bases numbered 7, after V lost 8 bases and J lost 4 bases. This CDR3 contains 14 residues. The CDR3 loop is CASRSTGGNQPQHF. The CDR3 coding sequence is TGTGCCAGCCGAAGCACAGGGGGGAATCAGCCCCAGCATTTT.

The J gene is TRBJ1-2, the V gene TRBV5-5, with D possibly matching TRBD1 (6 bases). Trimming removed 4 bases from V and 0 bases from J, with 13 bases in between. The CDR3 extends over 15 amino acids. Germline V gene data show CDR1 as SGHKS and CDR2 as YYEKEE (reference sequence). The CDR3 spells CASSQTGPSNYGYTF. CDR3 in DNA: TGTGCCAGCAGCCAGACAGGACCTTCTAACTATGGCTACACCTTC.

The count of this clone is one. The rearrangement uses TRBV5-5 and TRBJ2-7, with 9 bases identical to TRBD1. Germline V gene data show CDR1 as SGHKS and CDR2 as YYEKEE (reference sequence). The V gene end was trimmed by 2 bases and the J gene end by 0 bases; junction bases not matched to a gene: 12. The CDR3 is made up of 18 amino acids. The CDR3: CASSLQGQGPRDSYEQYF. The DNA of the CDR3 is TGTGCCAGCAGCTTACAGGGACAGGGTCCAAGGGACTCCTACGAGCAGTACTTC.

The chain is built from TRBV7-2 and TRBJ2-5; possible D gene TRBD2, 7 bases. There are 15 residues in the CDR3. The germline gives CDR1 SGHTA, CDR2 FQGNSA. Trimming left V 0 bases short and J 4 bases short, with 12 bases between. The chain's CDR3 is CASSLALGGGETQYF. CDR3 bases: TGTGCCAGCAGCTTAGCCCTAGGGGGGGGAGAGACCCAGTACTTC.

V usage is TRBV14 and J usage is TRBJ2-3; 10 bases line up with TRBD2. There are 14 residues in the CDR3. CDR1 and CDR2 from the germline V gene are SGHDN and FVKESK. J lost 5 bases, V lost 4 bases, and 3 bases had no gene match. CDR3 nucleotide sequence: TGTGCCAGCAGCCCCCGACTAGCGGGAGATACGCAGTATTTT. The encoded protein is CASSPRLAGDTQYF. The whole variable domain, remainder taken from reference TRBV14 and TRBJ2-3, is EAGVTQFPSHSVIEKGQTVTLRCDPISGHDNLYWYRRVMGKEIKFLLHFVKESKQDESGMPNNRFLAERTGGTYSTLKVQPAELEDSGVYFCASSPRLAGDTQYFGPGTRLTVL.

For this clone: The junction shows a germline mismatch at one end, possibly a read error. The chain employs TRBV7-2 and TRBJ1-1; D is ambiguous. Germline V lookup: CDR1 SGHTA, CDR2 FQGNSA. This CDR3 spans 14 amino acids. This CDR3 is CASSPGRGNAEAFF. The CDR3 DNA follows: TGTGCCAGCAGCCCGGGGAGAGGGAACGCTGAAGCTTTCTTT.

The chain uses TRBV6-4 and TRBJ1-4; TRBD1 aligns across 7 bases. The V and J ends lost 5 bases and 8 bases, in that order; junction bases with no gene match: 11. CDR1 and CDR2 from the germline V gene are MRHNA and SNTAGT. The CDR3 extends over 15 amino acids. The CDR3 spells CASSLRRQGREKLFF. Written as DNA, the CDR3 is TGTGCCAGCAGTCTCCGGCGACAGGGACGGGAAAAACTGTTTTTT.

The gene calls are TRBV19 and TRBJ2-3; TRBD2 agrees at 13 bases. Germline CDR1 reads LNHDA; CDR2 reads SQIVND (reference sequence). The CDR3 runs 17 residues. Germline trimming cut 5 bases from V and 2 bases from J; bases unmatched to any gene: 7. Here the CDR3 reads CASSFRLAGGPTDTQYF. CDR3 coding DNA: TGTGCCAGTAGTTTCCGACTAGCGGGAGGCCCCACAGATACGCAGTATTTT. The variable domain in full, with the rest retrieved from reference TRBV19 and TRBJ2-3, is DGGITQSPKYLFRKEGQNVTLSCEQNLNHDAMYWYRQDPGQGLRLIYYSQIVNDFQKGDIAEGYSVSREKKESFPLTVTSAQKNPTAFYLCASSFRLAGGPTDTQYFGPGTRLTVL.

J is TRBJ1-5 and V is TRBV4-1; 8 bases align to TRBD1. CDR1 is MGHRA, CDR2 YSYEKL, per germline. CDR3 length: 15 residues. The ends lost 6 bases at V and 4 bases at J; junction bases unmatched: 8. As DNA, the CDR3 is TGCGCCAGCAGACCCGGGACAGGCGGGAATCAGCCCCAGCATTTT. Amino acid sequence: CASRPGTGGNQPQHF.

The chain uses TRBV5-6 and TRBJ2-7; 7 nucleotides agree with TRBD1. The CDR3 loop spans 15 amino acids. Losses at the gene ends were 3 bases for V and 1 base for J; bases not matched to a gene: 7. In germline, CDR1 is SGHDT, CDR2 YYEEEE. The CDR3 nucleotides are TGTGCCAGCAGCTCGACCAAACAGGGGTCCTACGAGCAGTACTTC. It yields the protein CASSSTKQGSYEQYF.

V gene TRBV3-1 (or the pseudogene TRBV3-2) combines with J gene TRBJ2-1; weak D call: TRBD2 (6 bases). The V gene's germline CDR1 is LGHDT and CDR2 YNNKEL (reference sequence). Deletions cut 6 bases from V and 8 bases from J, with 14 bases between. CDR3 length equals 13 residues. CDR3 sequence: CASREGTVHEQFF. CDR3 coding DNA: TGTGCCAGCAGGGAGGGTACTGTGCATGAGCAGTTCTTC.

CDR3 loop: CASSPPGQGSMNTQYF. The CDR3 coding sequence is TGTGCCAGCTCACCACCGGGACAGGGTAGTATGAATACGCAGTATTTT. This chain connects TRBV18 to TRBJ2-3, with 9 bases fitting TRBD1. The V gene end was trimmed by 0 bases and the J gene end by 7 bases; junction bases not matched to a gene: 8. Germline V gene data show CDR1 as KGHSH and CDR2 as LQKENI. The CDR3 runs to 16 residues.

V and J are TRBV19 and TRBJ1-5; TRBD1 aligns across 11 bases. The CDR3 extends over 17 amino acids. In germline, CDR1 is LNHDA, CDR2 SQIVND (reference sequence). The J segment lost 2 bases and the V segment lost 4 bases, leaving 7 bases of the junction unmatched. The CDR3 region has the DNA TGTGCCAGTAGTACCGGGACAGGGGGTACAGGCAATCAGCCCCAGCATTTT. It yields the protein CASSTGTGGTGNQPQHF. The full variable domain, with the rest looked up from reference TRBV19 and TRBJ1-5, is DGGITQSPKYLFRKEGQNVTLSCEQNLNHDAMYWYRQDPGQGLRLIYYSQIVNDFQKGDIAEGYSVSREKKESFPLTVTSAQKNPTAFYLCASSTGTGGTGNQPQHFGDGTRLSIL.

The chain links TRBV7-9 to TRBJ2-7; 8 bases agree with TRBD2. CDR1 SEHNR and CDR2 FQNEAQ come from the germline V gene (reference sequence). Losses at the gene ends were 4 bases for V and 2 bases for J; bases not matched to a gene: 4. The CDR3 consists of 14 residues. The CDR3 bases are TGTGCCAGCAGCTCCACTAGCGGAACCTACGAGCAGTACTTC. Protein: CASSSTSGTYEQYF. Combining the CDR3 with reference TRBV7-9 and TRBJ2-7 gives the whole variable domain DTGVSQNPRHKITKRGQNVTFRCDPISEHNRLYWYRQTLGQGPEFLTYFQNEAQLEKSRLLSDRFSAERPKGSFSTLEIQRTEQGDSAMYLCASSSTSGTYEQYFGPGTRLTVT.

The V call is TRBV7-9, the J call TRBJ1-4; D may be TRBD1 (6 bases). This CDR3 contains 14 residues. Per the germline V gene, CDR1 is SEHNR and CDR2 is FQNEAQ (reference sequence). Trimming stripped 5 bases from V and 5 bases from J, with 12 bases between. CDR3 DNA: TGTGCCAGCAGCCCCGGGACACAGAATGAAAAACTGTTTTTT. Protein: CASSPGTQNEKLFF.

The chain uses TRBV4-1 and TRBJ1-3; the D is unclear. The germline V and J ends were trimmed by 1 base and 2 bases, with 9 bases remaining between them. CDR1 MGHRA and CDR2 YSYEKL come from the germline V gene. This CDR3 region has 15 residues. CDR3: CASSQVASPGNTIYF. In nucleotides, the CDR3 is TGCGCCAGCAGCCAAGTAGCCAGTCCTGGAAACACCATATATTTT.

J is TRBJ2-7 and V is TRBV6-5; 7 bases are a match to TRBD2. V lost 6 bases and J lost 4; bases outside the gene matches: 9. From germline, CDR1 is MNHEY and CDR2 SVGAGI. The CDR3 runs 14 residues. The CDR3 coding sequence is TGTGCCAGCAGCAAAGGACTAGATTGGTACGAGCAGTACTTC. Residues: CASSKGLDWYEQYF.

The V and J genes are TRBV3-1 (or the pseudogene TRBV3-2) and TRBJ2-1; 10 bases line up with TRBD2. V gave up 0 bases and J gave up 7 bases; unmatched junction bases: 3. This CDR3 spans 15 amino acids. Per germline, CDR1 LGHDT and CDR2 YNNKEL (reference sequence). CDR3 sequence (DNA): TGTGCCAGCAGCCAAGAACTAGCGGGGCGGAATGAGCAGTTCTTC. Residues: CASSQELAGRNEQFF.

This clone was detected only a few times. The rearrangement joins TRBV3-1 (or the pseudogene TRBV3-2) to TRBJ1-2, with 7 bases aligning to TRBD1. CDR1 LGHDT and CDR2 YNNKEL come from the germline V gene (reference sequence). This CDR3 is built from 13 residues. J gave up 2 bases and V 6 bases, and 3 bases lay outside the gene matches. DNA for the CDR3: TGTGCCAGCAGGCCGACAGGGAACTATGGCTACACCTTC. This codes for CASRPTGNYGYTF.

CDR3 region: CASRLNTEAFF. DNA of the CDR3: TGTGCCAGCAGACTAAACACTGAAGCTTTCTTT. V is TRBV2 and J is TRBJ1-1; D gene uncertain. V lost 6 bases to trimming and J lost 2 bases, with 4 bases between them. Germline V gene sequence: CDR1 SNHLY, CDR2 FYNNEI. The CDR3 is 11 amino acids.